Listed here are 24 T cell receptor beta chains from one sample, sequenced in a study of blood T cells in healthy people across ages. Using a J-beta primer mix together with a sample-barcoded 5' primer, a second PCR was run for about 6 to 12 cycles. A single record per CDR3 protein comes from TCRdb applying MiXCR to the 5' RACE reads. Among 700,000 to 900,000 distinct CDR3 sequences listed, 20% to 30% were seen once. These same data were also listed under a study on T cells of mothers and their children.

The source material was blood. The receptors shown here come from a boy between 10 and 17 years old in good health.

The genes are TRBV5-1 and TRBJ1-3; D ambiguous. The CDR3 extends over 16 amino acids. The germline V and J ends were trimmed by 0 bases and 0 bases, with 10 bases remaining between them. Germline CDR1 reads SGHRS; CDR2 reads YFSETQ. The CDR3 sequence: CASSLDGPHSGNTIYF. The CDR3 DNA sequence: TGCGCCAGCAGCTTGGATGGACCGCACTCTGGAAACACCATATATTTT.

In its sample, this clonotype was seen a few times. V usage is TRBV6-5 and J usage is TRBJ1-2; no clear D gene. Deletions cut 6 bases from V and 2 bases from J, with 16 bases between. This CDR3 contains 15 residues. Looked up from germline, CDR1 is MNHEY and CDR2 is SVGAGI. In DNA form, the CDR3 reads TGTGCCAGCAGCCCTGGGAGGTTCGAAAACTATGGCTACACCTTC. This translates into CASSPGRFENYGYTF.

The chain carries TRBV5-4 and TRBJ2-5; D is tentatively TRBD1 or TRBD2 (6 bases each). The CDR3 sequence is 14 residues long. Germline CDR1 and CDR2: SGHNT and YYREEE (reference sequence). V lost 1 base and J 3 bases, leaving 10 bases between the germline ends. CDR3 region: CASSLWGAEETQYF. CDR3 in DNA: TGTGCCAGCAGCTTGTGGGGGGCAGAAGAGACCCAGTACTTC. The full variable domain, rest sourced from reference TRBV5-4 and TRBJ2-5, is ETGVTQSPTHLIKTRGQQVTLRCSSQSGHNTVSWYQQALGQGPQFIFQYYREEENGRGNFPPRFSGLQFPNYSSELNVNALELDDSALYLCASSLWGAEETQYFGPGTRLLVL.

The table lists this clonotype with a few counts. The rearrangement links TRBV4-2 to TRBJ1-2, with TRBD1 matching 10 bases. Germline lookup yields CDR1 LGHNA and CDR2 YNFKEQ. The CDR3 contains 19 residues. V was clipped by 0 bases and J by 2 bases; unmatched bases: 12. The CDR3 is CASSQDGTGVPTTNYGYTF. CDR3 nucleotides: TGTGCCAGCAGCCAAGACGGGACAGGGGTTCCAACTACAAACTATGGCTACACCTTC.

This clonotype has only a few counts. This chain joins TRBV7-9 and TRBJ2-7; D is unclear. The CDR3 loop spans 12 amino acids. V was trimmed by 5 bases and J by 7 bases, leaving 12 bases between them. Germline V gives CDR1 SEHNR, CDR2 FQNEAQ (reference sequence). In DNA form, the CDR3 reads TGTGCCAGCAGCATGGGGTCCGGTGAGCAGTACTTC. It translates to CASSMGSGEQYF.

The rearrangement links TRBV2 to TRBJ2-3, with D perhaps matching TRBD2 (5 bases). Germline V lookup: CDR1 SNHLY, CDR2 FYNNEI. V was clipped by 7 bases and J by 3 bases, with 14 bases between them. This CDR3 region has 14 residues. CDR3 amino acids: CASNPTRVTDTQYF. The CDR3 bases are TGTGCCAGCAACCCAACGAGGGTAACAGATACGCAGTATTTT.

The rearrangement uses TRBV24-1 and TRBJ2-2; 10 nucleotides match TRBD2. CDR3 length: 21 amino acids. Per germline, CDR1 KGHDR and CDR2 SFDVKD. V shed 2 bases and J 1 base; nucleotides not matched to a gene: 15. CDR3 in DNA: TGTGCCACCAGTGATTCTAAGCGGGGGGGCCTCACCATCAAGAACACCGGGGAGCTGTTTTTT. It codes for CATSDSKRGGLTIKNTGELFF.

A few counts support this clonotype. The J gene is TRBJ2-1, the V gene TRBV5-1; 10 nucleotides agree with TRBD2. V lost 5 bases, J lost 3 bases, and 5 bases stayed unmatched. The CDR3 is 15 amino acids. CDR1 and CDR2 (germline): SGHRS, YFSETQ. CDR3 in amino acids: CASRSLAGGYNEQFF. The CDR3 coding sequence is TGCGCCAGCAGGTCCTTAGCGGGGGGCTACAATGAGCAGTTCTTC.

This clonotype has a handful of counts. The chain carries TRBV6-5 and TRBJ2-4; D is perhaps TRBD1 or TRBD2 (5 bases each). The CDR3 runs 15 residues. V gave up 4 bases and J gave up 6 bases, with 16 bases separating them. CDR1 is MNHEY and CDR2 is SVGAGI in the germline V gene. This chain's CDR3 is CASSSRAEGTNIQYF. The CDR3 nucleotides are TGTGCCAGCAGTTCCCGGGCCGAGGGGACAAACATTCAGTACTTC.

The chain is built from TRBV6-2 or TRBV6-3 and TRBJ2-3; 12 nucleotides line up with TRBD2. The CDR3 totals 16 residues. Losses at the gene ends were 5 bases for V and 4 bases for J; bases not matched to a gene: 7. In germline, CDR1 is MNHEY, CDR2 SVGEGT. The CDR3: CASSLLAGGRPDTQYF. CDR3 nucleotides: TGTGCCAGCAGTCTTCTAGCGGGAGGGCGTCCAGATACGCAGTATTTT.

Remarks on this clonotype: The junction does not match germline at one end; this may be a read error. The chain couples TRBV10-3 to TRBJ2-5, with 13 bases identical to TRBD2. The CDR3 is 16 residues long. CDR1 and CDR2 (germline): ENHRY, SYGVKD. The CDR3 sequence is CAISGGTSGDEETQYF. Here the CDR3 DNA reads TGTGCCATCAGTGGAGGGACTAGCGGGGACGAGGAGACCCAGTATTTC.

The CDR3 bases are TGTGCCACTACAAGACTAGGCGGGACAGGGGATGGCTACACCTTC. Translation gives CATTRLGGTGDGYTF. The rearrangement uses TRBV7-9 and TRBJ1-2; 10 nucleotides line up with TRBD1. CDR1 and CDR2 from the germline V gene are SEHNR and FQNEAQ (reference sequence). V dropped 10 bases and J dropped 6; count of bases not matched to a gene: 14. This CDR3 has 15 amino acids.

The J gene is TRBJ1-3, the V gene TRBV19, with D unresolved. Trimming pared 0 bases from V and 1 base from J, leaving 4 bases between. The CDR3 runs 14 residues. The V gene's germline CDR1 is LNHDA and CDR2 SQIVND (reference sequence). The CDR3 region is CASSIEWSGNTIYF. The DNA for the CDR3 is TGTGCCAGTAGTATAGAATGGTCTGGAAACACCATATATTTT.

This chain connects TRBV2 to TRBJ2-7; D remains unclear. Germline V gene lookup returns CDR1 SNHLY and CDR2 FYNNEI. V was cut by 3 bases and J by 6 bases, with 12 bases left in between. The CDR3 covers 13 residues. CDR3 in amino acids: CASSEEQRGEQYF. In DNA, the CDR3 is TGTGCCAGCAGTGAGGAACAGAGAGGCGAGCAGTACTTC. Full variable domain (missing parts from reference TRBV2 and TRBJ2-7): EPEVTQTPSHQVTQMGQEVILRCVPISNHLYFYWYRQILGQKVEFLVSFYNNEISEKSEIFDDQFSVERPDGSNFTLKIRSTKLEDSAMYFCASSEEQRGEQYFGPGTRLTVT.

V and J are TRBV5-1 and TRBJ2-1; 14 bases align to TRBD2. The germline V gene encodes CDR1 SGHRS and CDR2 YFSETQ. J lost 0 bases, V lost 3 bases, and 11 bases had no gene match. The CDR3 covers 20 residues. The CDR3 loop reads CASSSPGLAGVPSSYNEQFF. The CDR3 DNA follows: TGCGCCAGCAGCTCCCCGGGACTAGCGGGGGTCCCAAGCTCCTACAATGAGCAGTTCTTC.

The chain employs TRBV15 and TRBJ2-1; the D call may be TRBD1 or TRBD2 (5 bases each). The CDR3 length is 17 residues. The germline CDR1 and CDR2 sequences are LNHNV and YYDKDF (reference sequence). V was clipped by 0 bases and J by 4 bases, with 16 bases between them. In DNA, the CDR3 is TGTGCCACCAGCAGAGATAAATCCGGGGCCGCTTACAATGAGCAGTTCTTC. Its protein product is CATSRDKSGAAYNEQFF.

The rearrangement uses TRBV11-2 and TRBJ2-5; 12 nucleotides agree with TRBD2. V shed 3 bases and J 1 base; nucleotides not matched to a gene: 6. Germline lookup yields CDR1 SGHAT and CDR2 FQNNGV. This CDR3 region has 17 residues. The CDR3 DNA follows: TGTGCCAGCAGCTTCCCCAAGACTAGCGGGGGCCAAGAGACCCAGTACTTC. Translated, it gives CASSFPKTSGGQETQYF.

There are a few counts of this clonotype. This chain links TRBV6-2 or TRBV6-3 with TRBJ2-7; D ambiguous. Looked up from germline, CDR1 is MNHEY and CDR2 is SVGEGT. Trimming shortened V by 2 bases and J by 5 bases, and 7 bases separated the two germline ends. This CDR3 is 12 amino acids long. The chain's CDR3 is CASSYQVNEQYF. CDR3 sequence (DNA): TGTGCCAGCAGTTACCAGGTGAACGAGCAGTACTTC.

Details on this clonotype: At one end the junction does not follow the germline gene, possibly because of a read error. DNA for the CDR3: TGTGCCAGCAGTGAAGGCGGCGGGGGGGCAGATCCGCAGTATTTT. This codes for CASSEGGGGADPQYF. V and J are TRBV2 and TRBJ2-3, with 9 positions matching TRBD2. Germline CDR1 reads SNHLY; CDR2 reads FYNNEI. The CDR3 covers 15 residues.

In DNA form, the CDR3 reads TGTGCCAGCAGCTACCTATTACAGGGGCCCTTCGAGTTAGGGGAGCTGTTTTTT. Translated, it gives CASSYLLQGPFELGELFF. This chain joins TRBV5-5 and TRBJ2-2, with 7 bases matching TRBD1. V dropped 3 bases and J dropped 8; count of bases not matched to a gene: 19. From germline, CDR1 is SGHKS and CDR2 YYEKEE (reference sequence). The CDR3 loop spans 18 amino acids. Filled out from reference TRBV5-5 and TRBJ2-2, the complete variable domain reads DAGVTQSPTHLIKTRGQQVTLRCSPISGHKSVSWYQQVLGQGPQFIFQYYEKEERGRGNFPDRFSARQFPNYSSELNVNALLLGDSALYLCASSYLLQGPFELGELFFGEGSRLTVL.

This clonotype was seen more than once but under ten times. The J gene is TRBJ2-3, the V gene TRBV29-1, with 9 bases identical to TRBD2. The ends lost 4 bases at V and 3 bases at J; junction bases unmatched: 5. Germline V gene sequence: CDR1 SQVTM, CDR2 ANQGSEA. This CDR3 spans 14 amino acids. The CDR3 sequence is CSVGKGLATDTQYF. CDR3 DNA sequence: TGCAGCGTTGGTAAGGGACTAGCAACAGATACGCAGTATTTT.

This sequence joins TRBV4-1 and TRBJ2-7, with D maybe TRBD2 (5 bases). Per germline, CDR1 MGHRA and CDR2 YSYEKL. The CDR3 totals 12 residues. The V gene lost 1 base and the J gene lost 12 bases, with 13 bases spanning the gap. The chain's CDR3 is CASSQGGGSLYF. The CDR3 DNA is TGCGCCAGCAGCCAAGGAGGCGGGTCTCTGTACTTC.

This sequence joins TRBV24-1 and TRBJ2-2; D is unclear. Trimming stripped 1 base from V and 6 bases from J, with 8 bases between. Germline V gene data show CDR1 as KGHDR and CDR2 as SFDVKD. CDR3 length: 14 amino acids. CDR3 in DNA: TGTGCCACCAGTGATTTTAAGGCAGCCGGGGAGCTGTTTTTT. This encodes CATSDFKAAGELFF.

This clonotype was seen a handful of times. The chain uses TRBV6-2 or TRBV6-3 and TRBJ2-6; possibly TRBD1 for D (6 bases). Trimming shortened V by 6 bases and J by 4 bases, and 13 bases separated the two germline ends. Germline CDR1 and CDR2: MNHEY and SVGEGT. The CDR3 loop spans 15 amino acids. The CDR3 DNA reads TGTGCCAGCAGACCAGGGGAATCAGGGGCCAACGTCCTGACTTTC. Translation: CASRPGESGANVLTF.